This T cell receptor (beta chain) came from a study of blood T cell repertoires in COVID-19. The protocol was immunoSEQ multiplex PCR, while the TCRdb copy is restricted to in-frame clones and leaves out a portion. The sample holds around 110,000 clones, roughly four fifths seen once. V trimming: 0 bases; J trimming: 3 bases; junction bases outside the gene matches: 3. The length of the CDR3 is 15 residues. CDR1 is SGHRS and CDR2 is YFSETQ in the germline V gene. This receptor was identified in a man between 65 and 80 years old with acute or convalescent COVID-19. This sequence joins TRBV5-1 and TRBJ2-3, with 8 bases matching TRBD2. The sequenced sample was peripheral blood. CDR3 bases: TGCGCCAGCAGCTTGGCGGGAGGGCGGACAGATACGCAGTATTTT. This translates into CASSLAGGRTDTQYF.